The rows below give T cell receptor beta chains drawn from one sample of a study of shared clonotypes between healthy human individuals. Clones were read by immunoSEQ multiplex PCR, and TCRdb kept only the in-frame ones, dropping some. The sample lists about 590,000 clones, 95% seen once, with about 0.11% in the top ten. The source material was naive CD8+ T cells sorted from blood. The receptors derive from a woman aged 30 to 39 in good health. Each CDR3 is given with its conserved first and last residue. The D gene is left open where the match is weak. Size is omitted from some rows. Given values are once, few, many or a class for expanded clones.

size: -
D: -
V: TRBV28
J: TRBJ1-1
DNA: TGTGCCAGCAGCTACATGACGGGGCAGATGAACACTGAAGCTTTCTTT
CDR3: CASSYMTGQMNTEAFF

size: -
D: -
V: TRBV29-1
J: TRBJ1-5
DNA: TGCAGCGTTGGTCACAACGCCTATCAGCCCCAGCATTTT
CDR3: CSVGHNAYQPQHF

size: -
D: TRBD2
V: TRBV5-1
J: TRBJ2-7
DNA: TGCGCCAGCAGCTTGGTAGGTCTAGCGGGCTCCTACGAGCAGTACTTC
CDR3: CASSLVGLAGSYEQYF

size: -
D: -
V: TRBV7-9
J: TRBJ2-5
DNA: TGTGCCAGCAGCAGGGCTGCGACCCAGTACTTC
CDR3: CASSRAATQYF

size: -
D: TRBD2
V: TRBV27
J: TRBJ2-7
DNA: TGTGCCAGCAGTGGGGGGACTAGCGGGTACTACGAGCAGTACTTC
CDR3: CASSGGTSGYYEQYF

size: -
D: TRBD1
V: TRBV10-2
J: TRBJ2-2
DNA: TGCGCCAGCAGTGACTTTGGGACAGGGGGGGTGTTAGTAAAGGGCACCGGGGAGCTGTTTTTT
CDR3: CASSDFGTGGVLVKGTGELFF

size: -
D: TRBD2
V: TRBV6-6
J: TRBJ2-1
DNA: TGTGCCAGCAGTTACTTTAGGGCTAGCGGGTGGGATGAGCAGTTCTTC
CDR3: CASSYFRASGWDEQFF

size: -
D: -
V: TRBV28
J: TRBJ2-5
DNA: TGTGCCAGCAGTCCAGGACTTGTGCAAGAGACCCAGTACTTC
CDR3: CASSPGLVQETQYF

size: -
D: TRBD2
V: TRBV4-1
J: TRBJ2-7
DNA: TGCGCCAGCAGCCAAGATAGTTTAGCGGGAGCAACCTCCTACGAGCAGTACTTC
CDR3: CASSQDSLAGATSYEQYF

size: -
D: TRBD2
V: TRBV13
J: TRBJ2-1
DNA: TGTGCCAGCAGCTTAGGAGGATTGGGGACTAGCGTGTACAATGAGCAGTTCTTC
CDR3: CASSLGGLGTSVYNEQFF

size: -
D: -
V: TRBV2
J: TRBJ2-1
DNA: TGTGCCAGACAAGGGGACTTAAGTTACAATGAGCAGTTCTTC
CDR3: CARQGDLSYNEQFF

size: -
D: TRBD1
V: TRBV28
J: TRBJ2-2
DNA: TGTGCCAGCGCAAGACAGGGGTACACCGGGGAGCTGTTTTTT
CDR3: CASARQGYTGELFF

size: -
D: TRBD1
V: TRBV2
J: TRBJ2-5
DNA: TGTGCCAGCGGGACAGCGGAGACCCAGTACTTC
CDR3: CASGTAETQYF

size: -
D: -
V: TRBV10-1
J: TRBJ2-3
DNA: TGCGCCAGCAGTTCACAGTTCACAGATACGCAGTATTTT
CDR3: CASSSQFTDTQYF

size: -
D: -
V: TRBV5-4
J: TRBJ1-1
DNA: TGTGCCAGCAGTTTAGATGGCGGATTTGAAGCTTTCTTT
CDR3: CASSLDGGFEAFF

size: -
D: -
V: TRBV27
J: TRBJ2-1
DNA: TGTGCCAGCAGTTTATTGGAGGGAGCCCCCTACAATGAGCAGTTCTTC
CDR3: CASSLLEGAPYNEQFF

size: once
D: TRBD2
V: TRBV5-4
J: TRBJ2-2
DNA: TGTGCCAGCAGCCCCAGACTAGCGAAGAACACCGGGGAGCTGTTTTTT
CDR3: CASSPRLAKNTGELFF

size: -
D: TRBD1
V: TRBV4-1
J: TRBJ2-7
DNA: TGCGCCAGCAGCCAAGGTCGGGGACAGTCAACCTACGAGCAGTACTTC
CDR3: CASSQGRGQSTYEQYF

size: -
D: -
V: TRBV2
J: TRBJ2-3
DNA: TGTGCCAGCATATATACGGGGCAGACAGATACGCAGTATTTT
CDR3: CASIYTGQTDTQYF

size: -
D: TRBD1
V: TRBV5-6
J: TRBJ1-1
DNA: TGTGCCAGCAGCTGGGCGGGCGGTCAGGGGGACTTGAACACTGAAGCTTTCTTT
CDR3: CASSWAGGQGDLNTEAFF

size: -
D: -
V: TRBV7-8
J: TRBJ2-3
DNA: TGTGCCAGCAGCCCCCTGGGGGGAGAGGCGCAGTATTTT
CDR3: CASSPLGGEAQYF

size: -
D: -
V: TRBV15
J: TRBJ1-1
DNA: TGTGCCACCAGCAGGGCCTTTGGGGGTGTGAACACTGAAGCTTTCTTT
CDR3: CATSRAFGGVNTEAFF

size: few
D: -
V: TRBV9
J: TRBJ1-1
DNA: TGTGCCAGCAGCGTAGGGGGGGACGGTACTGAAGCTTTCTTT
CDR3: CASSVGGDGTEAFF

size: -
D: TRBD1
V: TRBV15
J: TRBJ1-4
DNA: TGTGCCACCAGCTTGGACAGGGGGAATGAAAAACTGTTTTTT
CDR3: CATSLDRGNEKLFF

size: -
D: -
V: TRBV9
J: TRBJ2-7
DNA: TGTGCCAGCAGCGTAGCATGGGGGGCCTACGAGCAGTACTTC
CDR3: CASSVAWGAYEQYF

size: -
D: -
V: TRBV2
J: TRBJ2-7
DNA: TGTGCCAGCAGGGACCTATACGAGCAGTACTTC
CDR3: CASRDLYEQYF

size: -
D: -
V: TRBV2
J: TRBJ1-5
DNA: TGTGCCAGCAGTGGGCCAGATAGCAATCAGCCCCAGCATTTT
CDR3: CASSGPDSNQPQHF

size: once
D: -
V: TRBV7-8
J: TRBJ1-3
DNA: TGTGCCAGCAGCTTGGGCGGAAGCTGGACAATTTCTGGAAACACCATATATTTT
CDR3: CASSLGGSWTISGNTIYF

size: -
D: TRBD1
V: TRBV14
J: TRBJ1-1
DNA: TGTGCCAGCAGCCTCCCCGGGACAGCTGAAGCTTTCTTT
CDR3: CASSLPGTAEAFF